This T cell receptor (beta chain) originates from a study of Graves' ophthalmopathy and Graves' hyperthyroidism. V gave up 5 bases and J gave up 4 bases, with 15 bases separating them. This CDR3 spans 14 amino acids. Germline loops: CDR1 LNHNV, CDR2 YYDKDF (reference sequence). Researchers took RNA transcripts and amplified TCR beta CDR3 regions from them. First-round RT-PCR used HTBI primers; second-round multiplex PCR followed. A single record per CDR3 protein comes from TCRdb applying MiXCR to the multiplex PCR reads. The sample includes a few hundred thousand distinct CDR3 sequences, around 21% of them seen just once.

The genes are TRBV15 and TRBJ2-7; D perhaps matches TRBD1 (5 bases). This clonotype was obtained from a woman between 18 and 30 years old with stable Graves' hyperthyroidism. Sequenced material: peripheral blood. In DNA form, the CDR3 reads TGTGCCACCAGCTGGACATTAGGACCTTACGAGCAGTACTTC. Amino acid sequence: CATSWTLGPYEQYF.